This entry features one T cell receptor (beta chain) sequence. This clonotype is medium-sized (0.01 to 0.1%) by its frequency; no count is available. The antigen it recognizes is unknown. For each sample, TRB amplification used roughly 270 ng of peripheral blood genomic DNA, equal to 35,000 to 40,000 genome equivalents. The data stem from a study of T cell clusters in autoimmune cytopenias (dated 2019 in TCRdb). At the level of the whole study: Among healthy donor controls, the mean age was approximately 56 years, the median age was about 60 years, and 22 of 43 were female. For primary cytopenia, the controls were under 30 age-matched healthy donors, and for secondary cytopenia, the controls were about 13 age-matched CLL patients. Autoimmune hepatitis repertoires were compared against more than 20 age- and sex-matched healthy donors. Alongside healthy, CLL and autoimmune hepatitis controls, autoimmune cytopenia patients had their peripheral blood TRB and IGH repertoires sequenced at active disease and again during treatment follow-up. A median TRB sequencing depth of approximately 50,000 reads per sample was reached, and a median of roughly 2,000 distinct TRB clonotypes per sample was obtained. The study was designed to test whether a disease-specific immune repertoire signature usable as a blood-based biomarker is carried by autoimmune cytopenia patients.

The study at large found these results: The cluster-lack signature was not observed for secondary cytopenia versus CLL, as the signature was apparently masked by the dominant lymphoma-associated repertoire. The T cell clusters were defined only in silico, and the functional role of the clusters still needed to be validated experimentally. Healthy donors showed 2.5 to 3.5-fold more exclusive TRB clusters than active autoimmune hepatitis patients, consistent with an autoimmunity-wide signature. GLIPH results suggested that primary autoimmune cytopenia patients were missing physiological T cell clusters, with approximately 47 clusters found only in healthy donors compared with about 16 found only in patients. The TRB repertoire shifts, including less even repertoires in secondary cytopenia and CLL, mostly reflected lymphoma bias and not autoimmunity.

Multiplex PCR with a touch-down protocol amplified TRB rearrangements, with the TRB-A and TRB-B primer pools combined in a single tube. Illumina adapters and sample indices were added to the amplicons through two consecutive PCR reactions performed with Phusion HS II polymerase. After gel purification with the NucleoSpin Gel and PCR Clean-up kit, the amplicons were quantified by Qubit and checked for quality on an Agilent 2100 Bioanalyzer. Libraries were sequenced on an Illumina MiSeq using 600-cycle, single-indexed, paired-end runs. As for the original processing: TRB reads were aligned and assembled with MiXCR version 2.1.12 using the default MiXCR reference library. A clone was defined by each unique CDR3 nucleotide sequence, and the analysis included only productive sequences supported by at least two reads. Repertoire diversity was assessed with alpha-parameterized diversity profiles (alpha 0 to 5), including the Shannon (alpha 1) and Simpson (alpha 2) indices, which were computed with an R script. The tcR package was used to compute combinatorial TRB VJ usage, which was then compared between cohorts by principal component analysis with ade4. Using GLIPH, TCRbeta CDR3s were clustered on pairs of cohorts matched for age and read depth, and a Wilcoxon test was used to compare cluster frequencies. TCRdb reprocessed the reads; each CDR3 protein sequence makes one entry, and DNA is unavailable. In this record, the V and J calls reflect TCRdb's handling and not the investigators' own analysis. The sample has over 3,500 distinct CDR3 sequences on record. Of the sample, 20% falls within the top ten clones.

Inclusive of the bounding cysteine and phenylalanine, the CDR3 is 15 residues long. No DNA sequence is on record. In the germline V gene, CDR1 corresponds to SQVTM and CDR2 to ANQGSEA. These data also featured in a second study, about T cell repertoires in aging, cancer and after chemotherapy. As the second paper documents: Donors were distributed across six age groups ranging from 30 or younger to 70 or older, with at least three individuals included per group. Control TCR repertoires from healthy donors were recorded over several months to years, and clear clonal overlap was observed across re-sampling. In total, the full dataset held 10 million or so TCR reads. Untreated patients with hematological or solid cancers showed significantly lower blood TCR diversity and higher clonality than age-matched healthy donors. Declining TCR diversity with age in healthy donors was mainly explained by loss of richness; in cancer patients, loss of evenness also contributed. In both cancer cohorts, median generation probability rose over the chemotherapy interval, which suggests that the repertoire was reconstituted through rebound thymic output. According to the authors, the repertoire data do not allow conclusions to be drawn about immunological memory after chemotherapy. To look at immunoaging and at how T cells reconstitute after chemotherapy, the study profiled TCR beta repertoires in peripheral blood from both healthy donors and cancer patients. A cohort of 200 to 250 cancer patients (approximately 91 with hematological and approximately 120 with solid cancers) was assembled, and approximately 97 healthy donors were included as a reference group. Processing of the TRB sequences was carried out with MiXCR versions 2.12 and 3.0.5. Shannon diversity, evenness, clonality (one minus evenness), and alpha-parameterized diversity profiles from alpha 0 to 5 were included as repertoire metrics. The IGoR algorithm was used to calculate generation probabilities of clones in the paired pre- and post-chemotherapy samples.

Input material: peripheral blood. The receptor was isolated from a human donor in good health. The rearranged chain carries TRBV29-1 and TRBJ2-7; TCRdb reports TRBD1, a call that lacks DNA to check it against. The CDR3 sequence is CSVLGPGQGRYEQYF.